This entry lists 16 T cell receptor beta chains sequenced from one sample in a study of T cells in Graves' hyperthyroidism and ophthalmopathy (dated by TCRdb to the late 2010s). Library preparation used multiplex PCR. Sequenced using an Illumina HiSeq 2000. Amplification of TCR beta CDR3 regions was carried out from RNA transcripts. For the first round of RT-PCR on the TCR CDR3, the HTBI primer set was used together with the Qiagen OneStep RT-PCR kit. TCRdb itself trimmed the public reads at Q25 with fastp, ran MiXCR and retained productive beta chains. When rows share a CDR3 protein, they turn into one entry using the most common DNA and genes. The sample table records 490,000 or so distinct CDR3 sequences; 35% to 50% of these occur just once. The ten top clones hold about 40% of the sample. Sequencing was done on a sample of peripheral blood or thyroid tissue (not recorded which). All receptors come from an adult woman with Graves' disease, either hyperthyroidism or ophthalmopathy (not recorded which).

This clonotype was observed many times. The V gene is TRBV29-1, the J gene TRBJ2-7; 8 positions agree with TRBD1. Germline V gene data show CDR1 as SQVTM and CDR2 as ANQGSEA. V shed 5 bases, J shed 6 bases, and the junction held 6 bases outside the gene matches. This CDR3 comprises 12 residues. The CDR3 is CSVTGTGIEQYF. The CDR3 DNA reads as TGCAGCGTTACCGGGACAGGCATCGAGCAGTACTTC.

This chain joins TRBV19 and TRBJ1-5; a possible D gene is TRBD1 (5 bases). Germline CDR1 is LNHDA and CDR2 is SQIVND (reference sequence). Trimming pared 9 bases from V and 0 bases from J, leaving 18 bases between. The CDR3 is 16 amino acids. This CDR3 reads CASSAGDSNSNQPQHF. The CDR3 coding sequence is TGTGCCAGCAGCGCCGGAGACAGCAATAGCAATCAGCCCCAGCATTTT. Variable domain in full (rest from reference TRBV19 and TRBJ1-5): DGGITQSPKYLFRKEGQNVTLSCEQNLNHDAMYWYRQDPGQGLRLIYYSQIVNDFQKGDIAEGYSVSREKKESFPLTVTSAQKNPTAFYLCASSAGDSNSNQPQHFGDGTRLSIL.

This clonotype was counted at least ten times. The gene calls are TRBV7-2 and TRBJ1-4; a weak D match, TRBD1 (5 bases). V dropped 2 bases and J dropped 8 bases, with 15 bases sitting between them. Germline CDR1 SGHTA, CDR2 FQGNSA. There are 15 residues in the CDR3. This CDR3 is CASSLTRLRDEKLFF. For the CDR3, the DNA is TGTGCCAGCAGCTTAACTCGGCTGCGGGACGAAAAACTGTTTTTT. Full variable domain (rest looked up from reference TRBV7-2 and TRBJ1-4): GAGVSQSPSNKVTEKGKDVELRCDPISGHTALYWYRQSLGQGLEFLIYFQGNSAPDKSGLPSDRFSAERTGGSVSTLTIQRTQQEDSAVYLCASSLTRLRDEKLFFGSGTQLSVL.

This clonotype showed up many times. The chain employs TRBV19 and TRBJ1-5, with 8 bases aligning to TRBD1. The CDR3 covers 14 residues. The junction had 6 bases not matched to a gene; V was cut back by 9 bases and J by 2 bases. Germline assignment: CDR1 LNHDA and CDR2 SQIVND (reference sequence). CDR3 nucleotides: TGTGCCAGCAGCGGACAGGGTGGCAATCAGCCCCAGCATTTT. It is translated as CASSGQGGNQPQHF.

As regards this clonotype: The CDR3 ends on some other residue instead of the conserved phenylalanine or tryptophan, so this is likely a read error. No DNA is shown, since the ends of the CDR3 on it are uncertain; the CDR3 is the one TCRdb lists. The rearrangement links TRBV20-1 to TRBJ1-1. Looked up from germline, CDR1 is DFQATT and CDR2 is SNEGSKA (reference sequence). The CDR3 is 8 residues long, ends included. The CDR3 region is CSARKGLA.

CDR3 in DNA: TGCGCCAGCAGCTTGGCTTTCTTAGGGACAACAGAAGCTTTCTTT. Translating gives CASSLAFLGTTEAFF. The chain links TRBV5-1 to TRBJ1-1, with a tentative D call TRBD1 (6 bases). Trimming removed 0 bases from V and 8 bases from J, with 17 bases in between. Germline V gene lookup returns CDR1 SGHRS and CDR2 YFSETQ. The CDR3 runs 15 residues.

This clonotype has a handful of counts. This chain joins TRBV11-1 and TRBJ1-1, with D possibly TRBD1 on 5 matching bases. The CDR3 covers 13 residues. V was trimmed by 2 bases and J by 5 bases, leaving 9 bases between them. Germline CDR1 is SGHAT and CDR2 is FQDESV (reference sequence). DNA for the CDR3: TGTGCCAGCAGCTTAACGACAGATACTGAAGCTTTCTTT. It is translated as CASSLTTDTEAFF.

Ten or more counts support this clonotype. This chain joins TRBV2 and TRBJ2-7; 7 nucleotides align to TRBD1. After removal of 1 base from V and 3 bases from J, the junction contained 3 bases not matched to a gene. The CDR3 spans 14 residues. CDR1 and CDR2 from the germline V gene are SNHLY and FYNNEI. CDR3 in amino acids: CASSEGQGGYEQYF. CDR3 sequence (DNA): TGTGCCAGCAGTGAAGGACAGGGCGGCTACGAGCAGTACTTC.

This clonotype was seen at least ten times. Likely a read error: the CDR3 ends without its conserved phenylalanine or tryptophan. It is unclear where the CDR3 begins or ends on the DNA, so no DNA is shown, and the CDR3 is as TCRdb lists it. The chain employs TRBV28 and TRBJ2-6; no check of the table's D call, TRBD1, against the DNA was made. Per germline, CDR1 MDHEN and CDR2 SYDVKM. The CDR3 is made up of 8 amino acids, end residues included. This chain's CDR3 is CASSLRGT.

The chain uses TRBV20-1 and TRBJ1-2; the D gene is possibly TRBD1 (6 bases). Per the germline V gene, CDR1 is DFQATT and CDR2 is SNEGSKA (reference sequence). V lost 7 bases to trimming and J lost 3 bases, with 15 bases between them. This CDR3 contains 13 residues. CDR3 in amino acids: CSGAVKGDYGYTF. CDR3 DNA sequence: TGCAGTGGGGCCGTGAAGGGGGACTATGGCTACACCTTC.

The genes are TRBV10-3 and TRBJ2-7; no clear D gene. The germline V gene encodes CDR1 ENHRY and CDR2 SYGVKD. CDR3 length: 9 residues. Deletions cut 10 bases from V and 7 bases from J, with 8 bases between. CDR3 protein: CARMGEQYF. The DNA for the CDR3 is TGTGCCAGGATGGGGGAGCAGTACTTC.

CDR3 sequence reads: CASSNNGELFF. In DNA form, the CDR3 reads TGTGCCAGCAGTAATAACGGGGAGCTGTTTTTT. The chain carries TRBV2 and TRBJ2-2; D call uncertain. Germline values: CDR1 SNHLY, CDR2 FYNNEI. V was pared by 5 bases and J by 7 bases, with 5 bases between. CDR3 length: 11 residues.

The chain joins TRBV20-1 to TRBJ1-5; D is undetermined. Per germline, CDR1 DFQATT and CDR2 SNEGSKA (reference sequence). The V end lost 4 bases, the J end lost 7 bases, and 14 bases lay between the germline ends. There are 13 residues in the CDR3. CDR3 DNA sequence: TGCAGTGCTATCCCCCTAGGTTGGCAGCCCCAGCATTTT. It encodes CSAIPLGWQPQHF.

This clonotype has just a few counts. The chain couples TRBV25-1 to TRBJ1-2; D possibly corresponds to TRBD1 (5 bases). The CDR3 totals 16 residues. V was cut by 11 bases and J by 0 bases, with 22 bases left in between. Germline V gene sequence: CDR1 MGHDK, CDR2 SYGVNS. The CDR3 sequence: CAWKKGRKNPNYGYTF. In DNA form, the CDR3 reads TGTGCCTGGAAGAAGGGACGGAAGAATCCTAACTATGGCTACACCTTC.

The chain has TRBV11-2 and TRBJ2-7; D possibly corresponds to TRBD2 (5 bases). CDR3 length: 15 residues. CDR1 and CDR2 from the germline V gene are SGHAT and FQNNGV. V lost 6 bases, J lost 3 bases, and 18 bases lay in between. The CDR3 here is CASSFRGSSDYEQYF. As DNA, the CDR3 is TGTGCCAGCAGTTTTAGAGGGTCCTCGGACTACGAGCAGTACTTC.

The chain couples TRBV20-1 to TRBJ1-6; D gene uncertain. The germline gives CDR1 DFQATT, CDR2 SNEGSKA (reference sequence). This CDR3 is built from 13 residues. The V gene lost 6 bases and the J gene lost 3 bases, with 9 bases spanning the gap. CDR3 nucleotides: TGCAGTGCCCAAGACGGCTATAATTCACCCCTCCACTTT. Its translation: CSAQDGYNSPLHF.